The subject of this entry is one TCR beta chain. This sample stems from a study of shared T cell receptors in the human thymus. Here immunoSEQ multiplex PCR was the method, and the copy in TCRdb shows in-frame clones only, minus some. The data show 500,000 to 850,000 clones, around 87% seen once. The germline CDR1 and CDR2 sequences are MGHDK and SYGVNS. Trimming removed 4 bases from V and 0 bases from J, with 13 bases in between. The CDR3 covers 15 residues. The sample also formed part of further work on human thymus T cells.

Material for sequencing was thymocytes. This clonotype originated in a boy under three years old with a congenital heart defect. This chain uses TRBV25-1 with TRBJ2-7; possibly TRBD1 for D (6 bases). The CDR3 DNA reads TGTGCCAGCAGTGGGAAAACAGGGAACTCCTACGAGCAGTACTTC. Translated: CASSGKTGNSYEQYF.